This entry is about one T cell receptor beta chain. Its antigen is not identified. This entry is derived from a study of breast tumors, draining lymph nodes, adjacent tissues. One entry per CDR3 protein, called by TCRdb with MiXCR from the multiplex PCR reads. Of about 13,000 distinct CDR3 sequences in the sample, approximately 62% were seen once. Germline lookup yields CDR1 MNHNY and CDR2 SVGAGI (reference sequence). The CDR3 spans 15 residues. The junction had 12 bases not matched to a gene; V was cut back by 6 bases and J by 10 bases. Study results and caveats: Tumors had less TCR diversity than lymph nodes, more than nontumor tissue. Data fit most tumor T cells coming from lymph node, expanding in tumor. Tumor and nontumor repertoires were significantly more similar in luminal-like than in basal-like breast cancer. Data only fit, rather than demonstrated, lymph node origin of most tumor T cells.

The sequence derives from a female donor with breast cancer. Some clones in this sample may be carry-over from other donors' samples. This chain joins TRBV6-6 and TRBJ1-4; 9 bases fit TRBD1. Sequencing was carried out using tumor-adjacent breast tissue. As DNA, the CDR3 is TGTGCCAGCAGGGGGACCGGGACAGGGTATGGAAAACTGTTTTTT. It codes for CASRGTGTGYGKLFF.